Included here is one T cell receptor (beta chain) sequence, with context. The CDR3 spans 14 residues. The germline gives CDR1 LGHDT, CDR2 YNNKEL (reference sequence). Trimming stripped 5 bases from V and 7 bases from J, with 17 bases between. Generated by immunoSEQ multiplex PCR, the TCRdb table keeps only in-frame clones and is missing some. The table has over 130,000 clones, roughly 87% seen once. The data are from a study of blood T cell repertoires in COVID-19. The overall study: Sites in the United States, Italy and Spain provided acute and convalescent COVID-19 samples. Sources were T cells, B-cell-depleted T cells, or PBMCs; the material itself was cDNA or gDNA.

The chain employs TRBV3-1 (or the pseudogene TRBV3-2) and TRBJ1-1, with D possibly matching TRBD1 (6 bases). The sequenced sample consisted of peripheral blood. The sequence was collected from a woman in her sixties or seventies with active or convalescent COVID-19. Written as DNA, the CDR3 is TGTGCCAGCAGCTTGAGTGCTGGGGGCGGTGAAGCTTTCTTT. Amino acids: CASSLSAGGGEAFF.